A single sample is the source of the 8 T cell receptor beta chains below, sequenced in a study of response to subunit inactivated influenza vaccine. Using its own MiXCR run on the RT-PCR reads, TCRdb lists one record per CDR3 protein. Found here are approximately 500,000 distinct CDR3 sequences, 14% of them singletons; the top ten hold 8.5% to 14%. The sequences come from PBMCs from blood, collected 11 to 12 days after vaccination. The receptors here all came from a man aged 50-59 years who received an inactivated influenza vaccine.

This clonotype was observed a handful of times. The gene calls are TRBV6-2 or TRBV6-3 and TRBJ1-2; 8 positions agree with TRBD1. J was trimmed by 2 bases and V by 7 bases; bases with no gene match: 3. The CDR3 totals 13 residues. Germline CDR1 is MNHEY and CDR2 is SVGEGT. The CDR3 protein is CASKRDRNYGYTF. CDR3 DNA sequence: TGTGCCAGCAAAAGGGACAGGAACTATGGCTACACCTTC.

This chain joins TRBV3-1 and TRBJ1-6, with D possibly being TRBD1 (5 bases). CDR3 length equals 14 residues. CDR1 LGHDT and CDR2 YNNKEL come from the germline V gene (reference sequence). Trimming took 2 bases from V and 8 from J, leaving 10 bases between them. CDR3 sequence: CASSQRGGDSPLHF. The CDR3 bases are TGTGCCAGCAGCCAAAGGGGAGGGGATTCACCCCTCCACTTT.

This clonotype was counted between two and nine times. The chain has TRBV7-9 and TRBJ2-1; 11 bases are a match to TRBD2. Germline V gives CDR1 SEHNR, CDR2 FQNEAQ (reference sequence). The CDR3 loop spans 15 amino acids. V was clipped by 3 bases and J by 9 bases; unmatched bases: 7. CDR3 loop: CASSFFLAGGGEQFF. CDR3 nucleotides: TGTGCCAGCAGCTTTTTTCTAGCGGGAGGTGGTGAGCAGTTCTTC. Full variable domain (rest looked up from reference TRBV7-9 and TRBJ2-1): DTGVSQNPRHKITKRGQNVTFRCDPISEHNRLYWYRQTLGQGPEFLTYFQNEAQLEKSRLLSDRFSAERPKGSFSTLEIQRTEQGDSAMYLCASSFFLAGGGEQFFGPGTRLTVL.

V gene TRBV5-5 combines with J gene TRBJ2-1; D possibly corresponds to TRBD1 (5 bases). The CDR3 length is 12 residues. Trimming removed 5 bases from V and 13 bases from J, with 16 bases in between. In germline, CDR1 is SGHKS, CDR2 YYEKEE (reference sequence). CDR3 coding DNA: TGTGCCAGCAGTACAACAGGCCTTCTACAGTTCTTC. This encodes CASSTTGLLQFF.

The chain has TRBV6-2 or TRBV6-3 and TRBJ2-3, with D hard to call. CDR1 and CDR2 from the germline V gene are MNHEY and SVGEGT. V was shortened by 6 bases and J by 6 bases, with 16 bases between the two germline ends. The CDR3 runs to 14 residues. CDR3 DNA: TGTGCCAGCAGCCCGCTCATCCTGAGGGATACGCAGTATTTT. Translated, it gives CASSPLILRDTQYF.

The chain links TRBV11-2 to TRBJ2-5, with D maybe TRBD2 (6 bases). V was pared by 7 bases and J by 1 base, with 13 bases between. Germline CDR1 and CDR2: SGHAT and FQNNGV. This CDR3 has 14 amino acids. CDR3 protein: CASTLYGSQETQYF. The CDR3 nucleotides read TGTGCCAGCACCCTCTACGGGAGCCAAGAGACCCAGTACTTC. The full variable domain, its missing parts supplied by reference TRBV11-2 and TRBJ2-5, is EAGVAQSPRYKIIEKRQSVAFWCNPISGHATLYWYQQILGQGPKLLIQFQNNGVVDDSQLPKDRFSAERLKGVDSTLKIQPAKLEDSAVYLCASTLYGSQETQYFGPGTRLLVL.

CDR3 coding DNA: TGTGCCAGTAGTCACCGACTAGCGGGGGATCACAATGAGCAGTTCTTC. Its translation: CASSHRLAGDHNEQFF. The chain employs TRBV19 and TRBJ2-1, with 12 bases matching TRBD2. From germline, CDR1 is LNHDA and CDR2 SQIVND (reference sequence). The CDR3 consists of 16 residues. Trimming removed 5 bases from V and 5 bases from J; junction bases left unmatched: 7.

This clonotype was observed a few times. The chain carries TRBV20-1 and TRBJ2-7; D gene uncertain. The V gene's germline CDR1 is DFQATT and CDR2 SNEGSKA (reference sequence). The V end was cut by 3 bases, the J end by 4 bases, with 10 bases between. The CDR3 spans 12 residues. The CDR3 DNA reads as TGCAGTGCTAGGTCGAGTGAATACGAGCAGTACTTC. Protein product: CSARSSEYEQYF.